This TCR beta chain was recovered during a study of blood T cell repertoires in COVID-19 (dated by TCRdb to 2019 to 2021). In the study overall: Collaborator samples came from the United States, Italy and Spain and covered acute and convalescent phases of COVID-19. The material from the prospective study consisted of cDNA or gDNA derived from T cells, B-cell-depleted T cells, or PBMCs. The dataset comprised deeply sampled blood TCRbeta repertoires from subjects exposed to, actively infected with, or recovered from COVID-19. The repertoires were made available in a free public database intended to serve as a resource for research on the immune response to SARS-CoV-2. The samples were drawn from two sources: the first 160 participants of the ongoing ImmuneRACE study, and some 1,300 subjects contributed by 6 global collaborators. Nearly every sample came with metadata listing a de-identified subject ID, COVID-19 status, age in years and sex. Where available, HLA class I and class II types were obtained from metadata supplied by the sample provider rather than from assay-based typing.

TCRbeta CDR3 regions were amplified from genomic DNA by means of the immunoSEQ Assay, a bias-controlled multiplex PCR. The authors' pipeline ran thus. The number of nucleated cells in each sample was estimated by amplification of reference gene primers within the assay. Sequence reads were collapsed and filtered to measure the absolute abundance of every unique TCRbeta CDR3 rearrangement. Productive Simpson clonality was computed per sample as the square root of Simpson's diversity index over productive rearrangements. TCRdb took over this immuneACCESS table, retaining in-frame rearrangements with V and J assigned. Such tables are incomplete; in checked studies, under half of the missing clones stem from an unresolved V gene, and the remainder is unexplained. D and trimming were read from the DNA, whereas the V and J calls and clone size are those reported in that table. A total of about 320,000 clones appear in this sample, roughly 90% of them only once. Around 4.2% of the sample belongs to the ten largest clones.

Sequences LGHNA (CDR1) and YSLEER (CDR2) are obtained from the germline V gene. The trim is 0 bases for V and 0 bases for J, with a gap of 9 bases between the germline ends. Including the terminal cysteine and phenylalanine, the CDR3 comprises 16 residues. This entry keeps only the CDR3 DNA: 48 bases, framed from base 1. Details on this clone: Its antigen remains unidentified. Within one base of it there is no much larger clone, and no base qualities were kept.

Overall study results and their limits: The quantity of clinical and demographic metadata differed by source and by participant and was supplied without curation.

Enrolling through a virtual design, the prospective study's participants ranged in age from roughly 18 to 95 years and lived across 24 United States geographic areas. In the prospective study, cohorts were assigned on the basis of participant-reported clinical history obtained from a screening survey and a study questionnaire. Exposed participants had been in contact with someone with a PCR-confirmed or clinician-diagnosed COVID-19 case within 2 weeks of study entry. In the prospective study, mobile phlebotomists collected whole blood, serum and a nasopharyngeal or oropharyngeal swab from each participant. Over a 2-month period, participants in the prospective study had the option of providing additional blood draws and questionnaires. Prospective study blood samples were shipped either frozen or at room temperature before DNA extraction.

Input material: PBMCs or T cells enriched from blood (not recorded which). The V and J genes are TRBV4-3 and TRBJ2-1; a tentative D call is TRBD2 (5 bases match). The source is a young woman who had been exposed to COVID-19. For the CDR3, the sequence is CASSQDFRGSYNEQFF. The DNA reads as follows: TGCGCCAGCAGCCAAGATTTTCGGGGCTCCTACAATGAGCAGTTCTTC.